This TCR beta chain derives from a study of cytomegalovirus exposure and HLA in healthy donors. CDR3 length: 14 residues. CDR1 MGHRA and CDR2 YSYEKL come from the germline V gene. V lost 4 bases and J lost 8, with 15 bases in between. Primers included in the PCR were 60 Vbeta and 13 Jbeta primers. The repertoire was sequenced with immunoSEQ multiplex PCR; TCRdb's copy has only in-frame clones and lacks some. The sample yields 150,000 or so clones, about three quarters seen once. The gene calls are TRBV4-1 and TRBJ1-5; a weak D match, TRBD1 (5 bases). The source is a woman aged 25 to 39 in good health and CMV-seronegative. The specimen was PBMCs. The CDR3 DNA is TGCGCCAGCAGCCGGGACGGGGGAAAGGAGCCCCAGCATTTT. Residues: CASSRDGGKEPQHF.